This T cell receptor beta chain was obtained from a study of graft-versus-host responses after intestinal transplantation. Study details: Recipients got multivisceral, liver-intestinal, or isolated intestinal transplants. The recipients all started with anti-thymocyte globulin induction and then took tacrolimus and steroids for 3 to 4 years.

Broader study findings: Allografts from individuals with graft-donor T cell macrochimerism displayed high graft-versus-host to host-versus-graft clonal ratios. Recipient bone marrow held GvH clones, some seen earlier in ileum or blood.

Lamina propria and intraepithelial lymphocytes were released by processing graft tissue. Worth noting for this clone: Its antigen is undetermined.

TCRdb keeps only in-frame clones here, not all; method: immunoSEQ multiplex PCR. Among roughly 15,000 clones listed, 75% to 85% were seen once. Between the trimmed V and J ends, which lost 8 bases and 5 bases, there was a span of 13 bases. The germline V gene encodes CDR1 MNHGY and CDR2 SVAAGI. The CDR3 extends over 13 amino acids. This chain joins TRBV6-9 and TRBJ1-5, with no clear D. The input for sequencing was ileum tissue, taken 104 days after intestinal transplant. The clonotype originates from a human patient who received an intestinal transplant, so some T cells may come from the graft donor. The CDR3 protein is CASAWGFDQPQHF. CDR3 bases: TGTGCCAGCGCGTGGGGTTTCGATCAGCCCCAGCATTTT.